The 10 T cell receptor beta chains below were found in one sample sequenced in a study of T cell changes during pregnancy in multiple sclerosis. Some clones are missing from TCRdb's copy, which holds only in-frame ones; the method was immunoSEQ multiplex PCR. The repertoire holds tens of thousands of clones, with 93% as singletons. Sequenced here: peripheral blood, sampled after pregnancy. The receptors here all came from a female donor with multiple sclerosis, enrolled in a pregnancy study.

The CDR3: CASSLETVAGTGNIQYF. In nucleotides, the CDR3 is TGTGCCAGCAGCTTAGAGACGGTAGCGGGGACGGGGAACATTCAGTACTTC. The rearrangement uses TRBV7-9 and TRBJ2-4; 8 nucleotides line up with TRBD2. The CDR3 consists of 17 residues. The germline gives CDR1 SEHNR, CDR2 FQNEAQ (reference sequence). V lost 1 base to trimming and J lost 7 bases; unmatched junction nucleotides: 12. Looking up the rest from reference TRBV7-9 and TRBJ2-4 gives the full variable domain: DTGVSQNPRHKITKRGQNVTFRCDPISEHNRLYWYRQTLGQGPEFLTYFQNEAQLEKSRLLSDRFSAERPKGSFSTLEIQRTEQGDSAMYLCASSLETVAGTGNIQYFGAGTRLSVL.

The rearrangement links TRBV25-1 to TRBJ2-3; 9 bases fit TRBD2. CDR1 and CDR2 from the germline V gene are MGHDK and SYGVNS. The length of the CDR3 is 15 residues. V lost 3 bases to trimming and J lost 2 bases; unmatched junction nucleotides: 3. The CDR3 here is CASSEVAGVTDTQYF. The CDR3 region has the DNA TGTGCCAGCAGTGAGGTAGCGGGAGTCACAGATACGCAGTATTTT.

J is TRBJ2-2 and V is TRBV4-3; D is perhaps TRBD1 (5 bases). CDR3 length: 16 residues. The germline gives CDR1 LGHNA, CDR2 YSLEER. With 0 bases removed from V and 2 bases from J, the gap between germline ends came to 10 bases. The CDR3 sequence is CASSQEPGINTGELFF. The CDR3 DNA is TGCGCCAGCAGCCAAGAACCAGGGATAAACACCGGGGAGCTGTTTTTT.

The chain employs TRBV5-1 and TRBJ2-1, with 12 positions matching TRBD2. This CDR3 spans 16 amino acids. Germline CDR1 SGHRS, CDR2 YFSETQ. Trimming took 3 bases from V and 8 from J; bases not matched to a gene: 9. CDR3 loop: CASSSPLAGGLDEQFF. Written as DNA, the CDR3 is TGCGCCAGCAGCTCACCCCTAGCGGGAGGGTTGGATGAGCAGTTCTTC.

This rearrangement joins TRBV28 to TRBJ1-2, with 9 bases that match TRBD1. V trimming: 10 bases; J trimming: 2 bases; junction bases outside the gene matches: 8. The CDR3 is 14 amino acids. Germline lookup yields CDR1 MDHEN and CDR2 SYDVKM. In DNA, the CDR3 is TGTGCCATCCTTACCGGGACAGGGAACTATGGCTACACCTTC. As protein: CAILTGTGNYGYTF.

The sample holds a few counts of this clone. V gene TRBV5-1 combines with J gene TRBJ1-1; D not certain. The CDR3 consists of 14 residues. Trimming shortened V by 0 bases and J by 13 bases, and 19 bases separated the two germline ends. CDR1 is SGHRS, CDR2 YFSETQ, per germline. This CDR3 reads CASSLVIGSPQHFF. CDR3 sequence (DNA): TGCGCCAGCAGCTTGGTTATCGGGTCCCCTCAGCATTTCTTT.

The chain is built from TRBV7-3 and TRBJ1-1; 7 bases align to TRBD1. Germline V gives CDR1 SGHTA, CDR2 FQGTGA. This CDR3 comprises 16 residues. After removal of 5 bases from V and 5 bases from J, the junction contained 14 bases not matched to a gene. The CDR3 region is CASSLLGGRGQTEAFF. The CDR3 nucleotides read TGTGCCAGCAGCCTGCTCGGAGGAAGGGGGCAAACTGAAGCTTTCTTT.

This clone showed up just a few times. The V call is TRBV6-5, the J call TRBJ1-1, with 10 bases aligning to TRBD1. With V trimmed by 5 bases and J by 1 base, 4 bases remained unmatched. CDR1 is MNHEY, CDR2 SVGAGI, per germline. The CDR3 has 15 residues. CDR3 DNA: TGTGCCAGCAGTAAAGACAGGGGGCAGAACACTGAAGCTTTCTTT. Translation gives CASSKDRGQNTEAFF.

The genes are TRBV19 and TRBJ1-1; perhaps TRBD1 as D (6 bases). V gave up 7 bases and J gave up 0 bases, with 12 bases separating them. CDR1 and CDR2 from the germline V gene are LNHDA and SQIVND (reference sequence). The CDR3 is 14 residues long. Here the CDR3 reads CASIGGALNTEAFF. DNA for the CDR3: TGTGCCAGTATTGGGGGGGCTCTGAACACTGAAGCTTTCTTT. Full variable domain (missing parts from reference TRBV19 and TRBJ1-1): DGGITQSPKYLFRKEGQNVTLSCEQNLNHDAMYWYRQDPGQGLRLIYYSQIVNDFQKGDIAEGYSVSREKKESFPLTVTSAQKNPTAFYLCASIGGALNTEAFFGQGTRLTVV.

The V gene is TRBV19, the J gene TRBJ1-4, with 10 bases identical to TRBD1. The CDR3 contains 15 residues. V shed 4 bases, J shed 8 bases, and the junction held 7 bases outside the gene matches. CDR1 and CDR2 from the germline V gene are LNHDA and SQIVND (reference sequence). CDR3 region: CASSKTGTGAEKLFF. The CDR3 nucleotides read TGTGCCAGTAGTAAAACCGGGACAGGGGCAGAAAAACTGTTTTTT. The full variable domain, with the rest looked up from reference TRBV19 and TRBJ1-4, is DGGITQSPKYLFRKEGQNVTLSCEQNLNHDAMYWYRQDPGQGLRLIYYSQIVNDFQKGDIAEGYSVSREKKESFPLTVTSAQKNPTAFYLCASSKTGTGAEKLFFGSGTQLSVL.